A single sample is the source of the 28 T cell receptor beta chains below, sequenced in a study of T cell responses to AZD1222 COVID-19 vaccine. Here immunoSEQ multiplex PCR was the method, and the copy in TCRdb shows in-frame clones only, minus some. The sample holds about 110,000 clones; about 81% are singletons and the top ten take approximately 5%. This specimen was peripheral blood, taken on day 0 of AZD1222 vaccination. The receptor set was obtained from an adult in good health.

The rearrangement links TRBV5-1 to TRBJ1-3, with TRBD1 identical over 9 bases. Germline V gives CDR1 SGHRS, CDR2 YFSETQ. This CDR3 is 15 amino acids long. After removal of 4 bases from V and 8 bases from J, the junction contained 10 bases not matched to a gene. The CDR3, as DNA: TGCGCCAGCAGCCCAGAACAGGGGGCCTCGTACACCATATATTTT. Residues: CASSPEQGASYTIYF.

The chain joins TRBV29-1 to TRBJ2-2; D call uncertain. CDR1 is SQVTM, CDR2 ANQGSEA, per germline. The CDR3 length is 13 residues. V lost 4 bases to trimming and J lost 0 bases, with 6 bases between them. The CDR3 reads CSVASPNTGELFF. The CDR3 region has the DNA TGCAGCGTTGCCTCACCGAACACCGGGGAGCTGTTTTTT.

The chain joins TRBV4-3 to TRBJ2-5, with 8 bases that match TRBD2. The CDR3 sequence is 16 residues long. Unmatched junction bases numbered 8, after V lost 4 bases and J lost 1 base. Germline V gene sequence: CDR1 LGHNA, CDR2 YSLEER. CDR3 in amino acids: CASSRLTAGAQETQYF. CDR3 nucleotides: TGCGCCAGCAGCCGGTTGACAGCGGGGGCCCAAGAGACCCAGTACTTC.

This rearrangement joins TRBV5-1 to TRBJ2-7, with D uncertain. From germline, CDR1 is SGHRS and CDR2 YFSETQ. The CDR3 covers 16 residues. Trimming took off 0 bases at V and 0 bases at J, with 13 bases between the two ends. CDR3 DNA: TGCGCCAGCAGCTTGGGACCGACGGTGAGCTCCTACGAGCAGTACTTC. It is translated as CASSLGPTVSSYEQYF.

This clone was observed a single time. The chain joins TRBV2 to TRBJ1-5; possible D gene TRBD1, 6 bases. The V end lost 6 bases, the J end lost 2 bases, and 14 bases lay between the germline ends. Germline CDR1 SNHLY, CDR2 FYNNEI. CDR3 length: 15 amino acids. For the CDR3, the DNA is TGTGCCAGCAGACTAGAGGGGGAGCGCAATCAGCCCCAGCATTTT. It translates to CASRLEGERNQPQHF.

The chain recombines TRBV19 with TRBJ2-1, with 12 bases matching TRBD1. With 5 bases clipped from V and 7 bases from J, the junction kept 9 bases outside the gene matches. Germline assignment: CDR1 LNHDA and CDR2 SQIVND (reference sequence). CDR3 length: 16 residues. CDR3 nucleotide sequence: TGTGCCAGTAGTGTCCGGGACAGGGGGCTTAGGAATGAGCAGTTCTTC. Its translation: CASSVRDRGLRNEQFF.

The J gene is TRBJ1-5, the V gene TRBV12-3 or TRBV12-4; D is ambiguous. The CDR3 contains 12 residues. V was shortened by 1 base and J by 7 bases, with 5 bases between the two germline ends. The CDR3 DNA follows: TGTGCCAGCAGTTTAGATCACCAGCCCCAGCATTTT. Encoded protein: CASSLDHQPQHF.

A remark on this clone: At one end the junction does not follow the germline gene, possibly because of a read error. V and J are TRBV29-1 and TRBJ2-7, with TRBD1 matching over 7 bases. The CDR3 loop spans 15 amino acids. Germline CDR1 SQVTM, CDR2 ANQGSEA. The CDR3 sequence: CSVEGDRDHPYEQYF. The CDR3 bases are TGCAGCGTAGAAGGAGACAGGGATCATCCCTACGAGCAGTACTTC.

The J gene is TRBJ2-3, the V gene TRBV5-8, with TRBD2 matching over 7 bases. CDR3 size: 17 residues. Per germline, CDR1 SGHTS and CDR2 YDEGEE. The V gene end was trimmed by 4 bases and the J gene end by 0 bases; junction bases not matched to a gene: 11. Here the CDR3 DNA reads TGTGCCAGCAGCCTGTCGGGACTATCCCGTAGCACAGATACGCAGTATTTT. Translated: CASSLSGLSRSTDTQYF.

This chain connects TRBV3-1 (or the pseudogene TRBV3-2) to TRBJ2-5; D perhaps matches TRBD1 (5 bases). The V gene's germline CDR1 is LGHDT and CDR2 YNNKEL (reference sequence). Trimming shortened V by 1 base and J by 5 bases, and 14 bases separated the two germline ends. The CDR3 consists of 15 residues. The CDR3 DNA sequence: TGTGCCAGCAGCCAAGGCGAGACAGCTTGGGAGACCCAGTACTTC. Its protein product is CASSQGETAWETQYF.

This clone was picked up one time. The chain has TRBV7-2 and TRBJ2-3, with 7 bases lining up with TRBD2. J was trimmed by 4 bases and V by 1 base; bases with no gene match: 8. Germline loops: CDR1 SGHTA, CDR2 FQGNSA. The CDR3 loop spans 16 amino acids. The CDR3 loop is CASSLDGGRESDTQYF. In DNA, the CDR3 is TGTGCCAGCAGCTTAGACGGGGGGAGGGAGTCAGATACGCAGTATTTT.

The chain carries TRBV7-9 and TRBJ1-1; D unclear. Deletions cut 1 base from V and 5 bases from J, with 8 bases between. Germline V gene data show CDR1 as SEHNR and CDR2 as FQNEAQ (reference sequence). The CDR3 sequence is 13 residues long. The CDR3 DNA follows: TGTGCCAGCAGCTTAGGGCGCAGGACTGAAGCTTTCTTT. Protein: CASSLGRRTEAFF.

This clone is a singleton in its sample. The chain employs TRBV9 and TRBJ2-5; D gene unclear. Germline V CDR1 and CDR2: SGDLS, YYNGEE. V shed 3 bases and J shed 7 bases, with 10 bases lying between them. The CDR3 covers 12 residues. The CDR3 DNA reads TGTGCCAGCAGCGGTCCTTTGGGGACCCAGTACTTC. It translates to CASSGPLGTQYF.

CDR3 amino acids: CASSLTDTEAFF. The DNA of the CDR3 is TGTGCCAGCAGCCTGACAGACACTGAAGCTTTCTTT. This chain uses TRBV9 with TRBJ1-1; maybe TRBD1 (5 bases). The V gene lost 4 bases and the J gene lost 3 bases, with 7 bases spanning the gap. Germline assignment: CDR1 SGDLS and CDR2 YYNGEE. The CDR3 has 12 amino acids.

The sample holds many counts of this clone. CDR3 nucleotide sequence: TGTGCCATCAGCGGACAGGGGATCAACGAGCAGTACTTC. Its translation: CAISGQGINEQYF. The V call is TRBV10-3, the J call TRBJ2-7; the match to TRBD1 covers 9 bases. Unmatched junction bases numbered 5, after V lost 6 bases and J lost 5 bases. The V gene's germline CDR1 is ENHRY and CDR2 SYGVKD. This CDR3 spans 13 amino acids.

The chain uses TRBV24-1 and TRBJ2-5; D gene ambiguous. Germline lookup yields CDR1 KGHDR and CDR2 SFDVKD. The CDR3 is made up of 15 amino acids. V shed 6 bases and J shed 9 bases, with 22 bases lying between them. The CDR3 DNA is TGTGCCACCAGTCCAATCCTGGCGGTGACTGGAGCCCAGTACTTC. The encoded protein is CATSPILAVTGAQYF.

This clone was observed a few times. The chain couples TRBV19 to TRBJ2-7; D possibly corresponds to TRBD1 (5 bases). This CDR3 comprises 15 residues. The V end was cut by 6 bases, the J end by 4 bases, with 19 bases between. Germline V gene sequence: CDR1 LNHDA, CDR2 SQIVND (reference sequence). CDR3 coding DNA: TGTGCCAGTAGCCGATACGGTGGGGCCACTTACGAGCAGTACTTC. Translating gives CASSRYGGATYEQYF.

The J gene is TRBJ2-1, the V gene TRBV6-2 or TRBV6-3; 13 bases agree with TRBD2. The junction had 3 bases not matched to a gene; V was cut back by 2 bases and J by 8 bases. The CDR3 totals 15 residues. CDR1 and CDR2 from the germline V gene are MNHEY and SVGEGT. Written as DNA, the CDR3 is TGTGCCAGCAGTTACCTGGGACTAGCGGGGTATGAGCAGTTCTTC. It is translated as CASSYLGLAGYEQFF.

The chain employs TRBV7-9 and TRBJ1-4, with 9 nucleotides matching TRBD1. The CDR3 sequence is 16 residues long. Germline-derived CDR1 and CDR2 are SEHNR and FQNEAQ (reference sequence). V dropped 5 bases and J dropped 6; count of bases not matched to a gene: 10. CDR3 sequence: CASSRQLTGGDEKLFF. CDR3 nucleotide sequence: TGTGCCAGCAGCCGCCAACTGACAGGGGGTGATGAAAAACTGTTTTTT. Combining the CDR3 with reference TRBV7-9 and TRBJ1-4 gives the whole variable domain DTGVSQNPRHKITKRGQNVTFRCDPISEHNRLYWYRQTLGQGPEFLTYFQNEAQLEKSRLLSDRFSAERPKGSFSTLEIQRTEQGDSAMYLCASSRQLTGGDEKLFFGSGTQLSVL.

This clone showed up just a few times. The DNA for the CDR3 is TGTGCCAGCAGTGTTTTCGACAACTACTACTATCAGCCCCAGCATTTT. Protein: CASSVFDNYYYQPQHF. The chain couples TRBV6-1 to TRBJ1-5; D is unclear. The CDR3 extends over 16 amino acids. Germline V gene sequence: CDR1 MNHNS, CDR2 SASEGT. The V and J ends lost 4 bases and 5 bases respectively, with 18 bases between them.

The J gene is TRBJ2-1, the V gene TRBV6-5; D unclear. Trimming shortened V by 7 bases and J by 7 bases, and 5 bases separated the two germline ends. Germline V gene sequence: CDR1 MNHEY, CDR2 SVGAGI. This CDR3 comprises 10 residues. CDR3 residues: CASKGNEQFF. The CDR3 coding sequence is TGTGCCAGCAAAGGTAATGAGCAGTTCTTC.

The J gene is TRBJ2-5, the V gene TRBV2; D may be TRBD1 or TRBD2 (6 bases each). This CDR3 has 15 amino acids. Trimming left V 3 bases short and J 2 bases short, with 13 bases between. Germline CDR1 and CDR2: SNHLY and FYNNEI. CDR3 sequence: CASSEAWGAQETQYF. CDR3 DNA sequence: TGTGCCAGCAGTGAGGCGTGGGGGGCACAAGAGACCCAGTACTTC.

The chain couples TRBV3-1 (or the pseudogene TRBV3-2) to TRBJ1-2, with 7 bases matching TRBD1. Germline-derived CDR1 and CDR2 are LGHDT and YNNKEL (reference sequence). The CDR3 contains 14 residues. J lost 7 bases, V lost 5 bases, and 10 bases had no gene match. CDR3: CASSYTTGMVGYTF. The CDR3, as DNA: TGTGCCAGCAGCTATACGACAGGGATGGTTGGCTACACCTTC.

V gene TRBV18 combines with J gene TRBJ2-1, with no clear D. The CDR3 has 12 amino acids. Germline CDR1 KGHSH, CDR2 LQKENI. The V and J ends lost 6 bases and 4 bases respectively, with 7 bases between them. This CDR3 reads CASSTEYNEQFF. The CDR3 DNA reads TGTGCCAGCTCGACTGAATACAATGAGCAGTTCTTC.

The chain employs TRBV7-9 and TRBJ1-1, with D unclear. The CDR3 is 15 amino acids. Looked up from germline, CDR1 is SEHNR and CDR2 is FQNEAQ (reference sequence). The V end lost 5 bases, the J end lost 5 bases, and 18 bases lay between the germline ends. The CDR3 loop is CASSPFKDRLTEAFF. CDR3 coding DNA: TGTGCCAGCAGCCCCTTCAAGGACCGCCTAACTGAAGCTTTCTTT.

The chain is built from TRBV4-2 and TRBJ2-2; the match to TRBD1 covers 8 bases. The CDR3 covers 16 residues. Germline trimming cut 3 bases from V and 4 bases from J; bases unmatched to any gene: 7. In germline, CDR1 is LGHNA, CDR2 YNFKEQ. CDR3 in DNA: TGTGCCAGCAGCCAGAAACCCAGGGGGCTCACCGGGGAGCTGTTTTTT. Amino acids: CASSQKPRGLTGELFF.

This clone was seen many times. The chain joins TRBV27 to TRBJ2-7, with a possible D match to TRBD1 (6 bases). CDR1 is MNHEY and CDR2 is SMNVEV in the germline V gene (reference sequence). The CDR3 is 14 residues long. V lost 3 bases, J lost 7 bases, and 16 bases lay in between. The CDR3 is CASSLRTALREQYF. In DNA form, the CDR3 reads TGTGCCAGCAGTTTGAGGACAGCCTTGAGGGAGCAGTACTTC.

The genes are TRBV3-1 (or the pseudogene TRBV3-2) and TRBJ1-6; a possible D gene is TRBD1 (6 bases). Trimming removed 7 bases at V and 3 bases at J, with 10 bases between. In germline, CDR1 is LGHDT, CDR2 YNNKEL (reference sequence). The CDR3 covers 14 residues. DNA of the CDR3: TGTGCCAGCACCCTGGACAGCTATAATTCACCCCTCCACTTT. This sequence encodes CASTLDSYNSPLHF.